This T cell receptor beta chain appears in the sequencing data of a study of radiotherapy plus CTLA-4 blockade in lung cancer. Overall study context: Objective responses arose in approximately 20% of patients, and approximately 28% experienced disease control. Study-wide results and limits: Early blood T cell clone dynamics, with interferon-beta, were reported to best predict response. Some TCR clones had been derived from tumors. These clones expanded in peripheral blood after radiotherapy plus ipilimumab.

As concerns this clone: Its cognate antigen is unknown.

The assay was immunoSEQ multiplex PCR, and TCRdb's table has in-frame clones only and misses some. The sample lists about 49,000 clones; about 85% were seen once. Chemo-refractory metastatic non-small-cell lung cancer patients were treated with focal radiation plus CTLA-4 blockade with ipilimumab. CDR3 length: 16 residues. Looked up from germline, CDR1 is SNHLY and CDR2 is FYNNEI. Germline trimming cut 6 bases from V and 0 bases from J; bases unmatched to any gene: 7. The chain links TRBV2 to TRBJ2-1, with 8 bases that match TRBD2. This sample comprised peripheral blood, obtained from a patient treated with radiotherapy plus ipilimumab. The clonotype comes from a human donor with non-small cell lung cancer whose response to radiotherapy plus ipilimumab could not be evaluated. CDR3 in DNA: TGTGCCAGCAGGGGGAGCGGGAGCGTCTCCTACAATGAGCAGTTCTTC. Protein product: CASRGSGSVSYNEQFF.